The 30 T cell receptor beta chains reported below all come from one sample, sequenced in a study of cytomegalovirus exposure and HLA in healthy donors. Primers: 60 Vbeta forward and 13 Jbeta reverse. Method: immunoSEQ multiplex PCR; TCRdb's copy keeps in-frame clones and lacks some. This table holds 80,000 to 100,000 clones, around 77% found once. Sequencing used PBMCs. These receptors all stem from a man younger than 40 in good health and CMV-seronegative.

V gene TRBV21-1 combines with J gene TRBJ1-5; the tabulated D call, TRBD1, remains unverified against the DNA. TRBV21-1 is a pseudogene. The CDR3 consists of 17 residues. CDR3: CASSKGGARRGNQPQHF. The DNA for the CDR3 is TGTGCCAGCAGCAAAGGTGGGGCCCGGAGAGGCAATCAGCCCCAGCATTTT.

The J gene is TRBJ1-2, the V gene TRBV4-3, with D uncertain. Trimming removed 5 bases from V and 3 bases from J, with 16 bases in between. This CDR3 region has 15 residues. Germline CDR1 is LGHNA and CDR2 is YSLEER. The CDR3 DNA sequence: TGCGCCAGCAGCTCCGGGTCCCTACGGGACTATGGCTACACCTTC. This gives the protein CASSSGSLRDYGYTF.

The sample holds a few counts of this clone. The chain uses TRBV28 and TRBJ1-2, with 10 nucleotides matching TRBD1. This CDR3 contains 13 residues. Trimming took 6 bases from V and 7 from J; bases not matched to a gene: 5. Per germline, CDR1 MDHEN and CDR2 SYDVKM. DNA of the CDR3: TGTGCCAGCAGCCGACAGGGGGCAAGTGGCTACACCTTC. Translating it yields CASSRQGASGYTF.

This clone showed up just a few times. This sequence joins TRBV5-5 and TRBJ2-7; D may be TRBD1 (5 bases). Trimming took off 3 bases at V and 1 base at J, with 17 bases between the two ends. Germline assignment: CDR1 SGHKS and CDR2 YYEKEE (reference sequence). The CDR3 runs 16 residues. As DNA, the CDR3 is TGTGCCAGCAGCTCGTACGTCCAAGGGGTATCCTACGAGCAGTACTTC. It is translated as CASSSYVQGVSYEQYF.

The gene calls are TRBV30 and TRBJ2-3, with a tentative D call TRBD1 (5 bases). The length of the CDR3 is 15 residues. Trimming cost V 0 bases and J 0 bases, with 10 bases left between them. Germline assignment: CDR1 GTSNPN and CDR2 SVGIG (reference sequence). The CDR3 DNA sequence: TGTGCCTGGAGTGTCTATACAGGAAGCACAGATACGCAGTATTTT. This translates into CAWSVYTGSTDTQYF. The variable domain in full, completed from reference TRBV30 and TRBJ2-3, reads SQTIHQWPATLVQPVGSPLSLECTVEGTSNPNLYWYRQAAGRGLQLLFYSVGIGQISSEVPQNLSASRPQDRQFILSSKKLLLSDSGFYLCAWSVYTGSTDTQYFGPGTRLTVL.

The genes are TRBV2 and TRBJ2-5; D is perhaps TRBD1 (6 bases). Trimming pared 6 bases from V and 2 bases from J, leaving 13 bases between. CDR3 size: 14 residues. Germline loops: CDR1 SNHLY, CDR2 FYNNEI. The CDR3 loop is CASSASRGQETQYF. CDR3 in DNA: TGTGCCAGCAGCGCCTCAAGGGGGCAAGAGACCCAGTACTTC.

The CDR3 sequence is CASSGYRDSGSGYTF. DNA for the CDR3: TGTGCCAGCAGTGGATACCGGGACAGCGGGTCTGGCTACACCTTC. The rearrangement links TRBV2 to TRBJ1-2; 7 bases align to TRBD1. This CDR3 is built from 15 residues. Trimming removed 4 bases from V and 7 bases from J; junction bases left unmatched: 12. Germline V gene sequence: CDR1 SNHLY, CDR2 FYNNEI.

The V call is TRBV15, the J call TRBJ1-4, with 12 bases identical to TRBD1. CDR1 is LNHNV, CDR2 YYDKDF, per germline (reference sequence). Trimming took 2 bases from V and 3 from J; bases not matched to a gene: 7. The CDR3 is made up of 18 amino acids. This CDR3 is CATSRPGTGGPPNEKLFF. The CDR3 DNA sequence: TGTGCCACCAGCAGACCAGGGACAGGGGGCCCGCCTAATGAAAAACTGTTTTTT.

The chain recombines TRBV4-1 with TRBJ2-3; no reliable D call. The CDR3 runs to 16 residues. V dropped 2 bases and J dropped 0 bases, with 12 bases sitting between them. Germline values: CDR1 MGHRA, CDR2 YSYEKL. The CDR3 region is CASSQRPETSTDTQYF. DNA of the CDR3: TGCGCCAGCAGCCAACGGCCGGAGACTAGCACAGATACGCAGTATTTT.

The chain combines TRBV6-5 with TRBJ2-1; 7 bases agree with TRBD2. V lost 3 bases, J lost 7 bases, and 3 bases stayed unmatched. This CDR3 is built from 13 residues. The germline V gene encodes CDR1 MNHEY and CDR2 SVGAGI. CDR3 amino acids: CASSYTSANEQFF. CDR3 DNA: TGTGCCAGCAGTTATACTAGCGCGAATGAGCAGTTCTTC.

This chain joins TRBV7-2 and TRBJ1-4, with D possibly matching TRBD1 (5 bases). V lost 5 bases, J lost 6 bases, and 10 bases lay in between. Looked up from germline, CDR1 is SGHTA and CDR2 is FQGNSA. The CDR3 covers 13 residues. As DNA, the CDR3 is TGTGCCAGCAGCCCAGGCAGGGATGAAAAACTGTTTTTT. Its translation: CASSPGRDEKLFF.

The V call is TRBV30, the J call TRBJ2-5, with D perhaps matching TRBD1 (5 bases). Germline-derived CDR1 and CDR2 are GTSNPN and SVGIG (reference sequence). The V end was cut by 3 bases, the J end by 3 bases, with 17 bases between. The CDR3 has 15 residues. CDR3 protein: CAWRGGHQKKETQYF. The CDR3 nucleotides are TGTGCCTGGAGGGGCGGACACCAAAAAAAAGAGACCCAGTACTTC.

This clone was counted between two and nine times. The genes are TRBV6-4 and TRBJ1-2, with D possibly matching TRBD1 (6 bases). The CDR3 has 15 residues. Trimming cost V 0 bases and J 8 bases, with 16 bases left between them. CDR1 and CDR2 (germline): MRHNA, SNTAGT. CDR3 coding DNA: TGTGCCAGCAGTGACTCGGAAACAGGGATGGGCGGCTACACCTTC. Translated, it gives CASSDSETGMGGYTF.

The chain combines TRBV27 with TRBJ1-6, with TRBD1 as a possible D gene (6 bases). Looked up from germline, CDR1 is MNHEY and CDR2 is SMNVEV (reference sequence). The length of the CDR3 is 16 residues. Trimming took 5 bases from V and 9 from J, leaving 20 bases between them. This chain's CDR3 is CASSPRLVGAGSPLHF. The CDR3, as DNA: TGTGCCAGCAGTCCCCGATTAGTGGGGGCGGGTTCACCCCTCCACTTT.

The chain employs TRBV6-4 and TRBJ2-2; 9 bases map to TRBD1. This CDR3 spans 16 amino acids. Germline-derived CDR1 and CDR2 are MRHNA and SNTAGT. With 2 bases clipped from V and 3 bases from J, the junction kept 4 bases outside the gene matches. In nucleotides, the CDR3 is TGTGCCAGCAGTGACGTGACAGGGGGTGACACCGGGGAGCTGTTTTTT. This sequence encodes CASSDVTGGDTGELFF.

The rearrangement uses TRBV28 and TRBJ2-5, with 8 bases lining up with TRBD1. The CDR3 loop spans 19 amino acids. V gave up 2 bases and J gave up 3 bases; unmatched junction bases: 17. Germline loops: CDR1 MDHEN, CDR2 SYDVKM. The CDR3 is CASSLKEEETGAFKETQYF. The CDR3, as DNA: TGTGCCAGCAGTTTAAAGGAGGAGGAGACAGGGGCCTTTAAAGAGACCCAGTACTTC.

For the CDR3, the DNA is TGTGCCAGCAGGAACAGTGAAAAACTGTTTTTT. It is translated as CASRNSEKLFF. The genes are TRBV25-1 and TRBJ1-4; no firm D call. The germline gives CDR1 MGHDK, CDR2 SYGVNS. The CDR3 consists of 11 residues. V lost 6 bases, J lost 7 bases, and 6 bases lay in between.

The chain couples TRBV11-2 to TRBJ2-1; TRBD2 is a possible D gene (5 bases). This CDR3 is built from 11 residues. The germline V and J ends were trimmed by 0 bases and 12 bases, with 6 bases remaining between them. Germline CDR1 and CDR2: SGHAT and FQNNGV. The CDR3: CASSLEAVQFF. CDR3 in DNA: TGTGCCAGCAGCTTAGAAGCGGTGCAGTTCTTC.

This clone was found a few times. The rearrangement joins TRBV6-1 to TRBJ2-7; D may be TRBD2 (6 bases). V was clipped by 6 bases and J by 4 bases, with 13 bases between them. Per germline, CDR1 MNHNS and CDR2 SASEGT. The CDR3 runs 13 residues. CDR3 in amino acids: CASRGGGEYEQYF. In nucleotides, the CDR3 is TGTGCCAGCAGGGGAGGTGGGGAATACGAGCAGTACTTC.

This clone has a handful of counts. This chain connects TRBV10-2 to TRBJ2-1, with D tentatively TRBD1 (5 bases). The V gene lost 0 bases and the J gene lost 4 bases, with 10 bases spanning the gap. Germline CDR1 WSHSY, CDR2 SAAADI. This CDR3 is 15 amino acids long. The CDR3 DNA reads as TGCGCCAGCAGTGAGTCCCAGGGCCCTTACAATGAGCAGTTCTTC. Encoded protein: CASSESQGPYNEQFF.

V is TRBV25-1 and J is TRBJ2-2; D may be TRBD2 (5 bases). V was pared by 5 bases and J by 6 bases, with 13 bases between. There are 14 residues in the CDR3. Germline V gene sequence: CDR1 MGHDK, CDR2 SYGVNS. The CDR3 nucleotides read TGTGCCAGCAGTCGGTTCGGGGATGCCGGGGAGCTGTTTTTT. Its translation is CASSRFGDAGELFF. Drawing the rest from reference TRBV25-1 and TRBJ2-2, the complete variable domain is EADIYQTPRYLVIGTGKKITLECSQTMGHDKMYWYQQDPGMELHLIHYSYGVNSTEKGDLSSESTVSRIRTEHFPLTLESARPSHTSQYLCASSRFGDAGELFFGEGSRLTVL.

The V call is TRBV12-1, the J call TRBJ2-1; TRBD1 is the table's D call and was not checked against the DNA. TRBV12-1 represents a pseudogene. There are 15 residues in the CDR3. The CDR3: CASSPRGGPYNEQFF. DNA of the CDR3: TGTGCCAGCAGCCCTAGAGGGGGCCCCTACAATGAGCAGTTCTTC.

The chain has TRBV4-3 and TRBJ2-7; D gene ambiguous. The V end was cut by 1 base, the J end by 2 bases, with 12 bases between. CDR3 size: 15 residues. In germline, CDR1 is LGHNA, CDR2 YSLEER. The DNA for the CDR3 is TGCGCCAGCAGCCAAGCTCCTCACCACACCTACGAGCAGTACTTC. Translated, it gives CASSQAPHHTYEQYF.

The V and J genes are TRBV5-8 and TRBJ2-3; tentatively, D is TRBD1 (6 bases). The germline gives CDR1 SGHTS, CDR2 YDEGEE. The CDR3 sequence is 14 residues long. The V end was cut by 2 bases, the J end by 5 bases, with 12 bases between. CDR3 nucleotide sequence: TGTGCCAGCAGCTTAGACCGAGGGGGAGATACGCAGTATTTT. Its protein is CASSLDRGGDTQYF.

The gene calls are TRBV6-5 and TRBJ2-1; TRBD2 is a possible D gene (5 bases). The CDR3 totals 15 residues. The V gene's germline CDR1 is MNHEY and CDR2 SVGAGI. V was pared by 6 bases and J by 4 bases, with 16 bases between. The chain's CDR3 is CASSPAAAFYNEQFF. The DNA of the CDR3 is TGTGCCAGCAGCCCGGCAGCGGCCTTTTACAATGAGCAGTTCTTC.

V gene TRBV6-1 combines with J gene TRBJ1-5; D is undetermined. Trimming left V 2 bases short and J 4 bases short, with 15 bases between. CDR1 is MNHNS, CDR2 SASEGT, per germline. CDR3 length equals 16 residues. DNA of the CDR3: TGTGCCAGCAGTGAAAAGGAGGCCCTCCTAAATCAGCCCCAGCATTTT. Residues: CASSEKEALLNQPQHF.

The rearrangement uses TRBV5-1 and TRBJ2-1; a possible D gene is TRBD2 (5 bases). Germline lookup yields CDR1 SGHRS and CDR2 YFSETQ. The length of the CDR3 is 16 residues. Trimming pared 0 bases from V and 3 bases from J, leaving 13 bases between. CDR3 DNA: TGCGCCAGCAGCTTGGCCAGCAGACTACGCTACAATGAGCAGTTCTTC. Its protein is CASSLASRLRYNEQFF.

The J gene is TRBJ2-1, the V gene TRBV18, with D uncertain. Trimming took 3 bases from V and 8 from J, leaving 11 bases between them. Germline CDR1 and CDR2: KGHSH and LQKENI. The CDR3 is 13 residues long. For the CDR3, the DNA is TGTGCCAGCTCACCCGGTCTCTTGGATGAGCAGTTCTTC. Its protein is CASSPGLLDEQFF.

V usage is TRBV27 and J usage is TRBJ2-3, with 9 bases lining up with TRBD1. V shed 2 bases, J shed 2 bases, and the junction held 2 bases outside the gene matches. From germline, CDR1 is MNHEY and CDR2 SMNVEV (reference sequence). The CDR3 loop spans 15 amino acids. CDR3: CASSLTGGATDTQYF. The CDR3, as DNA: TGTGCCAGCAGTTTAACAGGGGGCGCCACAGATACGCAGTATTTT.

This clone turned up a few times. V and J are TRBV15 and TRBJ2-4, with D tentatively TRBD2 (5 bases). The V gene lost 1 base and the J gene lost 0 bases, with 10 bases spanning the gap. Germline values: CDR1 LNHNV, CDR2 YYDKDF (reference sequence). There are 16 residues in the CDR3. CDR3 sequence: CATSRVGGLAKNIQYF. The CDR3 coding sequence is TGTGCCACCAGCAGAGTCGGCGGGCTAGCCAAAAACATTCAGTACTTC.